This passage covers 16 T cell receptor beta chains from one sample sequenced in a study of CD8 T cells in ankylosing spondylitis. Each CDR3 protein is one row after TCRdb ran MiXCR on the 5' RACE reads. The sample lists 150,000 or so distinct CDR3 sequences, approximately 10% occurring once. Sequencing used blood, either unsorted or a sorted T cell fraction (not recorded which). Receptor source: a male donor with ankylosing spondylitis or in good health (not recorded which).

This clonotype was recorded at least ten times. The chain joins TRBV6-1 to TRBJ1-4, with D maybe TRBD1 (5 bases). Germline V gene lookup returns CDR1 MNHNS and CDR2 SASEGT. The CDR3 runs 16 residues. V was pared by 6 bases and J by 6 bases, with 20 bases between. The CDR3 region is CASRPKSGGKYEKLFF. DNA for the CDR3: TGTGCCAGCAGGCCTAAGTCGGGGGGGAAGTATGAAAAACTGTTTTTT.

The rearrangement links TRBV12-3 or TRBV12-4 to TRBJ2-2; D is tentatively TRBD1 or TRBD2 (6 bases each). Deletions cut 4 bases from V and 4 bases from J, with 22 bases between. The CDR3 sequence is 18 residues long. CDR3 loop: CASSSDRGQGLRTGELFF. As DNA, the CDR3 is TGTGCCAGCAGTTCGGACAGAGGCCAAGGACTACGCACCGGGGAGCTGTTTTTT.

This clonotype was detected many times. This chain links TRBV24-1 with TRBJ1-5; possible D gene TRBD1, 5 bases. V lost 5 bases to trimming and J lost 2 bases, with 12 bases between them. Germline CDR1 is KGHDR and CDR2 is SFDVKD. This CDR3 has 15 residues. The CDR3 DNA reads TGTGCCACCAGTGTGGGAGGGGCCGGCAATCAGCCCCAGCATTTT. Residues: CATSVGGAGNQPQHF.

This rearrangement joins TRBV18 to TRBJ2-1, with TRBD2 matching over 7 bases. Germline V gene sequence: CDR1 KGHSH, CDR2 LQKENI. V dropped 3 bases and J dropped 6; count of bases not matched to a gene: 5. This CDR3 is built from 14 residues. Here the CDR3 reads CASSPPTSRNEQFF. The DNA for the CDR3 is TGTGCCAGCTCACCCCCGACTAGCCGCAATGAGCAGTTCTTC.

The genes are TRBV5-1 and TRBJ1-5; D might be TRBD1 (5 bases). Trimming pared 3 bases from V and 7 bases from J, leaving 14 bases between. Germline CDR1 and CDR2: SGHRS and YFSETQ. The CDR3 has 14 amino acids. This CDR3 is CASSSGPGEQPQHF. In nucleotides, the CDR3 is TGCGCCAGCAGCTCCGGCCCGGGGGAACAGCCCCAGCATTTT.

This clonotype was found a few times. V gene TRBV10-2 combines with J gene TRBJ2-1; D might be TRBD2 (5 bases). This CDR3 contains 14 residues. V lost 7 bases and J lost 0, with 10 bases in between. CDR1 is WSHSY, CDR2 SAAADI, per germline. The CDR3 sequence is CASTLASSYNEQFF. As DNA, the CDR3 is TGCGCCAGCACCTTAGCGAGCTCCTACAATGAGCAGTTCTTC.

This clonotype was seen at least ten times. The V gene is TRBV5-1, the J gene TRBJ1-4, with TRBD1 as a possible D gene (6 bases). The CDR3 is 15 amino acids. V was cut by 0 bases and J by 5 bases, with 11 bases left in between. The germline V gene has CDR1 SGHRS and CDR2 YFSETQ. The CDR3 DNA follows: TGCGCCAGCAGCTTGGGACAGGATTTCAATGAAAAACTGTTTTTT. Translating it yields CASSLGQDFNEKLFF.

The rearrangement links TRBV6-1 to TRBJ2-3; TRBD1 matches at 7 bases. The length of the CDR3 is 16 residues. The germline V gene encodes CDR1 MNHNS and CDR2 SASEGT. Germline trimming cut 6 bases from V and 0 bases from J; bases unmatched to any gene: 9. The CDR3 reads CASSPRQGVSTDTQYF. The CDR3 DNA sequence: TGTGCCAGCAGCCCCAGGCAGGGGGTTAGCACAGATACGCAGTATTTT.

This clonotype was observed at least ten times. The chain has TRBV12-3 or TRBV12-4 and TRBJ2-2; the D gene is possibly TRBD1 (6 bases). This CDR3 spans 13 amino acids. Trimming removed 4 bases at V and 5 bases at J, with 8 bases between. In DNA, the CDR3 is TGTGCCAGCAGTTACAGGGAAACCGGGGAGCTGTTTTTT. Protein product: CASSYRETGELFF.

The chain uses TRBV29-1 and TRBJ2-3, with D unclear. Germline V gene lookup returns CDR1 SQVTM and CDR2 ANQGSEA. The CDR3 contains 12 residues. The DNA for the CDR3 is TGCAGTGGTCGGCACGAACCGAATACGCAGTATTTT. Translation gives CSGRHEPNTQYF.

CDR3 sequence reads: CASSLESYNSPLHF. CDR3 coding DNA: TGTGCCAGCAGCTTGGAAAGTTATAATTCACCCCTCCACTTT. This rearrangement joins TRBV7-2 to TRBJ1-6; D remains ambiguous. Trimming shortened V by 3 bases and J by 4 bases, and 7 bases separated the two germline ends. The V gene's germline CDR1 is SGHTA and CDR2 FQGNSA. The CDR3 extends over 14 amino acids.

This clonotype was recorded a few times. The chain links TRBV18 to TRBJ1-4; D is perhaps TRBD1 (5 bases). The length of the CDR3 is 14 residues. In germline, CDR1 is KGHSH, CDR2 LQKENI. The V end lost 3 bases, the J end lost 3 bases, and 8 bases lay between the germline ends. The CDR3 DNA follows: TGTGCCAGCTCACCCCAGGGCCCTAATGAAAAACTGTTTTTT. It encodes CASSPQGPNEKLFF.

This clonotype was observed many times. This sequence joins TRBV7-6 and TRBJ2-1; possible D gene TRBD1, 5 bases. Per the germline V gene, CDR1 is SGHVS and CDR2 is FNYEAQ. The CDR3 totals 14 residues. Trimming took off 5 bases at V and 5 bases at J, with 13 bases between the two ends. The CDR3 nucleotides are TGTGCCAGCAGCCTCATGACAGAAGACAATGAGCAGTTCTTC. This sequence encodes CASSLMTEDNEQFF. Full variable domain (remainder filled in from reference TRBV7-6 and TRBJ2-1): GAGVSQSPRYKVTKRGQDVALRCDPISGHVSLYWYRQALGQGPEFLTYFNYEAQQDKSGLPNDRFSAERPEGSISTLTIQRTEQRDSAMYRCASSLMTEDNEQFFGPGTRLTVL.

This clonotype came up a few times. V is TRBV20-1 and J is TRBJ2-7, with 7 positions matching TRBD2. CDR3 size: 14 residues. The V gene end was trimmed by 3 bases and the J gene end by 5 bases; junction bases not matched to a gene: 10. Germline V lookup: CDR1 DFQATT, CDR2 SNEGSKA (reference sequence). CDR3: CSASPRGFYNEQYF. CDR3 sequence (DNA): TGCAGTGCTAGTCCGCGGGGGTTCTACAACGAGCAGTACTTC.

The chain carries TRBV11-2 and TRBJ2-1, with unresolved D. The germline gives CDR1 SGHAT, CDR2 FQNNGV. The CDR3 contains 13 residues. V gave up 4 bases and J gave up 7 bases, with 11 bases separating them. DNA of the CDR3: TGTGCCAGCAGCTCCGGCTTAATGAATGAGCAGTTCTTC. Protein sequence: CASSSGLMNEQFF.

This clonotype was detected a few times. The CDR3 bases are TGTGCCAGCAGCTTGGGACAGATGGAGGCTTTCTTT. It yields the protein CASSLGQMEAFF. V and J are TRBV5-6 and TRBJ1-1, with D perhaps TRBD1 (5 bases). The CDR3 covers 12 residues. From germline, CDR1 is SGHDT and CDR2 YYEEEE. V was pared by 0 bases and J by 11 bases, with 11 bases between.